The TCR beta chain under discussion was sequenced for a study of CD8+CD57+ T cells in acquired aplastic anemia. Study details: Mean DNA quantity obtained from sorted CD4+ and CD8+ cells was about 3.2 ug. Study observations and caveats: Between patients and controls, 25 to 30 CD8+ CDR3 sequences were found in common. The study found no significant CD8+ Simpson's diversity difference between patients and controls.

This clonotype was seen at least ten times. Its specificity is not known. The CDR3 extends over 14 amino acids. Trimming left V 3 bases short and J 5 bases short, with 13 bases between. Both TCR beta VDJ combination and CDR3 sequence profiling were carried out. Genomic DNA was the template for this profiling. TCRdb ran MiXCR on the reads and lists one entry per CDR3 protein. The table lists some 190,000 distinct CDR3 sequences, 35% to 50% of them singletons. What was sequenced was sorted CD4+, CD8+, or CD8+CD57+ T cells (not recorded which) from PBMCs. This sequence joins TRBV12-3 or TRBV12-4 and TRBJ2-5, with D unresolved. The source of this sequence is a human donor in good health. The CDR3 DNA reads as TGTGCCAGCAGTTTTGATCCCAGCGAGGAGACCCAGTACTTC. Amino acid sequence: CASSFDPSEETQYF.